This T cell receptor beta chain emerged from a study of PD-1 blockade in mismatch repair-deficient tumors. Turning to the study itself: Enrolled about 2013-2017, patients had progressing, pretreated mismatch repair-deficient cancers of 12 types.

On this clone itself: Its target is not known.

The CDR3 consists of 16 residues. CDR1 is MNHEY and CDR2 is SMNVEV in the germline V gene (reference sequence). J was trimmed by 6 bases and V by 5 bases; bases with no gene match: 14. TCR sequencing covered a few patients who responded to pembrolizumab. Libraries were prepared by immunoSEQ multiplex PCR; TCRdb keeps only in-frame clonotypes and omits some of them. The top ten clones hold about 13% of a sample with 100,000 to 150,000 clones, around 87% of them seen once. Regarding the study as a whole: Rapid post-treatment expansion, then contraction, generally preceding radiologic response, marked tumor-resident clones.

The receptor's source is an adult with mismatch repair-deficient cancer. The sample was peripheral blood, taken 44 weeks after starting pembrolizumab. The genes are TRBV27 and TRBJ2-3; 7 bases map to TRBD2. The DNA for the CDR3 is TGTGCCAGCAGTCCCTTACGGCGGGAGAATCCCGATACGCAGTATTTT. Translated, it gives CASSPLRRENPDTQYF.